The clone carrying this T cell receptor beta chain has a handful of counts. This specimen belongs to a study of blood T cell repertoires in COVID-19. Study at large: Sample material is recorded as cDNA or gDNA derived from T cells, B-cell-depleted T cells, or PBMCs.

V lost 2 bases and J lost 1, with 8 bases in between. The CDR3 has 14 residues. Germline-derived CDR1 and CDR2 are MNHNS and SASEGT. Source study methods: Reference gene primer amplification in the assay estimated nucleated cell counts. Assay: immunoSEQ multiplex PCR; the TCRdb copy retains only in-frame clones and omits some. V and J calls plus clone size are reproduced from that table; the DNA served to infer D and trimming. Among roughly 87,000 clones listed, about 71% were seen once. The chain is built from TRBV6-1 and TRBJ1-1; D uncertain. The clonotype was recovered from a woman aged 50 to 60 with acute or convalescent COVID-19. The sequencing sample was made of peripheral blood. The CDR3 nucleotides are TGTGCCAGCAGTGAAATCGCCGGGAACACTGAAGCTTTCTTT. Its translation is CASSEIAGNTEAFF.